This T cell receptor beta chain was sequenced during a study of blood T cell repertoires in COVID-19. The wider study: The samples span acute and convalescent COVID-19 from the United States, Italy and Spain. In each case, the material was cDNA or gDNA derived from T cells, B-cell-depleted T cells, or PBMCs.

Original methodology: The authors estimated nucleated cell counts from reference gene primer amplification. Profiled with immunoSEQ multiplex PCR; TCRdb holds only in-frame clones, not every one. V and J calls and clone size are as listed in that table; D and trimming were resolved from the DNA. This table holds roughly 290,000 clones, around 89% found once. Sequencing input: peripheral blood. The sequence was obtained from a man younger than 40 with acute or convalescent COVID-19.

CDR3: CASSHRDGGYSPLHF. The CDR3 nucleotides read TGTGCCAGCAGTCACCGGGACGGGGGTTATTCACCCCTCCACTTT. This chain uses TRBV27 with TRBJ1-6; a weak D match, TRBD1 (5 bases). The CDR3 totals 15 residues. Germline assignment: CDR1 MNHEY and CDR2 SMNVEV (reference sequence). The V and J ends lost 5 bases and 8 bases respectively, with 16 bases between them.